A selection of T cell receptor beta chains follows, all from one sample in a study of blood T cell repertoires in COVID-19. The assay was immunoSEQ multiplex PCR, and TCRdb's table has in-frame clones only and misses some. The repertoire holds tens of thousands of clones, with 86% as singletons. Sequencing used peripheral blood. These receptors were taken from a man in his forties or fifties with active COVID-19. The CDR3 runs from the conserved cysteine through the conserved F or W. Some rows mark clone size as missing; the rest say once, few, many or name a class of expanded clone.

v_gene: TRBV3-1/TRBV3-2; abundance: -; CDR3aa: CASSGLAGLYEQYF
v_gene: TRBV9; abundance: -; CDR3aa: CASSPGRGLDTEAFF
v_gene: TRBV7-2; abundance: -; CDR3aa: CASSLGPAAGPPSEQYF
v_gene: TRBV7-2; abundance: once; CDR3aa: CASSLAPAGEVTGELFF
v_gene: TRBV6-2/TRBV6-3; abundance: -; CDR3aa: CASSYSIRAGDYNEQFF
v_gene: TRBV30; abundance: -; CDR3aa: CAWGLLTYEQYF
v_gene: TRBV15; abundance: -; CDR3aa: CATSREIGEAGELFF
v_gene: TRBV4-1; abundance: -; CDR3aa: CASSQVGSQAANVLTF
v_gene: TRBV5-8; abundance: -; CDR3aa: CASSPGLRTDTQYF
v_gene: TRBV5-6; abundance: -; CDR3aa: CASSLTGAQPQHF
v_gene: TRBV19; abundance: -; CDR3aa: CASSLQGATNEKLFF
v_gene: TRBV7-9; abundance: few; CDR3aa: CASSLDLDRGWEQFF
v_gene: TRBV11-3; abundance: -; CDR3aa: CASRLARPDGPAQYF
v_gene: TRBV27; abundance: -; CDR3aa: CASSAGDRGSVRAGTAFF
v_gene: TRBV7-9; abundance: -; CDR3aa: CASSTSGIDEQYF